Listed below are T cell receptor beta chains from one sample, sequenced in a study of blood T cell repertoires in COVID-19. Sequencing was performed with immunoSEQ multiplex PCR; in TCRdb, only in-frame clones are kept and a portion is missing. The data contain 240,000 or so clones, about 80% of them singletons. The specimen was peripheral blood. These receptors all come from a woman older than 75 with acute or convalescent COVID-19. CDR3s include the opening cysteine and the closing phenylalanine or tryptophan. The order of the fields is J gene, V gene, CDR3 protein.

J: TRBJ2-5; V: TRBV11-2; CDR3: CASSLGLAGEGETQYF
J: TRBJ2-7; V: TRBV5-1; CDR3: CASSLVTGREAYEQYF
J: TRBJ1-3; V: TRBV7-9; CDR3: CASSYTGGLVNTIYF
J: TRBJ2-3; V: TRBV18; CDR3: CASSPLDFSYTQYF
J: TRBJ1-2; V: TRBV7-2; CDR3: CASSTTGGAFGYTF
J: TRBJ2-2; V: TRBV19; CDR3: CASQGVVGELFF
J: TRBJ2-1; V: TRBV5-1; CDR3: CASSATGGIGNEQFF
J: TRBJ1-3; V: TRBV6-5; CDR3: CASSYGRTGGNTIYF
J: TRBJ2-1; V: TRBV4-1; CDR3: CASSQEAGGGGYNEQFF
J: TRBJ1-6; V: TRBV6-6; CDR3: CASRMDSYNSPLHF
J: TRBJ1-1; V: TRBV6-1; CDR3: CASSETGLITFF
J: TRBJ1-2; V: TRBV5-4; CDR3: CASTGRGNYGYTF
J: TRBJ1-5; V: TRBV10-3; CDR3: CAISEVTGDQPQHF
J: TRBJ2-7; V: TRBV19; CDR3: CASSSTSGINEQYF
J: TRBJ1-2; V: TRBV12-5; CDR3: CASGLWRGGGYTF
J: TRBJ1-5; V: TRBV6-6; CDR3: CASSYQGHQPQHF
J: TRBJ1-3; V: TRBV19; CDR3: CATYSTGTGSRNTIYF
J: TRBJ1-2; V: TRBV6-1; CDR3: CASSEANGANYGYTF
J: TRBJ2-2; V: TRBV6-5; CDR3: CASRSRTGGTGELFF
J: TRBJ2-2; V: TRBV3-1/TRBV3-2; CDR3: CASSLRGDLRDGELFF
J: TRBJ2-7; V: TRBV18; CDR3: CASSLATGEGYSEQYF
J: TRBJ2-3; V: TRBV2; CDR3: CASQRGGARTDTQYF
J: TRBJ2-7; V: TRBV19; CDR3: CASSEILRGNYEQYF
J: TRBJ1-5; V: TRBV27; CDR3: CASGQPQHF
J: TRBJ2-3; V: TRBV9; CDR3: CASSPQGMGNTDTQYF
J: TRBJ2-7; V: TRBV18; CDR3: CASSQATGTGGYEQYF
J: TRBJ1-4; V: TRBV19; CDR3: CASSPTGGTGSEKLFF
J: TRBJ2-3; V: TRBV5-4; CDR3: CASSLDYLAQVTQYF
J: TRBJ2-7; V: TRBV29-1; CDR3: CSVVGGEMGQYF
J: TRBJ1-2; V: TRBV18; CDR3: CASSPYRDRNYGYTF
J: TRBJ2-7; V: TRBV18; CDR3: CASSPGTSYEQYF
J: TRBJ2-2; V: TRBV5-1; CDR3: CASSLGLLANTGELFF
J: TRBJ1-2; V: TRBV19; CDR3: CASSIDLGTGDQSYGYTF
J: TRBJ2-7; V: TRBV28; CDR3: CASSLLGLSSYEQYF
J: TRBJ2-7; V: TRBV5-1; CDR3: CASSLSLALEQYF
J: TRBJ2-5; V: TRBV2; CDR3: CASRRGGLETQYF
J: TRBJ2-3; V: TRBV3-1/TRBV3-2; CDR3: CASSQRLAGASDTQYF
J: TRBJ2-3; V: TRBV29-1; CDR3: CSVRAAGGFTDTQYF
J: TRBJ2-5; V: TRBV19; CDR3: CASKASGDLGETQYF
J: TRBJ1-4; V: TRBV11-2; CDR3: CASSPQGLVGEKLFF
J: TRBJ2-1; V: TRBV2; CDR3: CASSTSTSGGAKEQFF
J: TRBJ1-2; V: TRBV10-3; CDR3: CASSQGAGGYTF
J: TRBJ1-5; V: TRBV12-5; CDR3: CASGLATGTGQPQHF
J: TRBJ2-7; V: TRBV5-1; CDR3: CASSLEYLAGDYEQYF
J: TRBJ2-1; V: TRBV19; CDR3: CASSIDLAGASEQFF